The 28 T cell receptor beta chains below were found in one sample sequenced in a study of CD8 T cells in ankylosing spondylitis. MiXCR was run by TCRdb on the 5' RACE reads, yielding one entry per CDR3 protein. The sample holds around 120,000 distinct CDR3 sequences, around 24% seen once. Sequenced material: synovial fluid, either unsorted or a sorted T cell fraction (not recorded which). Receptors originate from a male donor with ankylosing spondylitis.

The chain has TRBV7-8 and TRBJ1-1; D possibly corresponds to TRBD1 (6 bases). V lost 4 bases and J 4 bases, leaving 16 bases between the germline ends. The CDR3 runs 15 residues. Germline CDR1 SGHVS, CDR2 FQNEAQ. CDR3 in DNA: TGTGCCAGCAGCTCCCCCACAGGGTTGGGCACTGAAGCTTTCTTT. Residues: CASSSPTGLGTEAFF.

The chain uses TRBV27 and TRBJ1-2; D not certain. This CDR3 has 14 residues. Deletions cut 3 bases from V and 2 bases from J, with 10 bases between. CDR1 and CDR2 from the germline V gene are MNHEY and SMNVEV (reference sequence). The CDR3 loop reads CASSFLDGNYGYTF. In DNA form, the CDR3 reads TGTGCCAGCAGTTTTTTAGACGGGAACTATGGCTACACCTTC.

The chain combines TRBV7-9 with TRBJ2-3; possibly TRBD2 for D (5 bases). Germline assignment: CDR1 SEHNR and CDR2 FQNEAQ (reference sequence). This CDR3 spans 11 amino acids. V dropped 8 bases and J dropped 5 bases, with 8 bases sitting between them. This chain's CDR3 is CASLAGDTQYF. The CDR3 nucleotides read TGTGCCAGCCTGGCGGGAGATACGCAGTATTTT.

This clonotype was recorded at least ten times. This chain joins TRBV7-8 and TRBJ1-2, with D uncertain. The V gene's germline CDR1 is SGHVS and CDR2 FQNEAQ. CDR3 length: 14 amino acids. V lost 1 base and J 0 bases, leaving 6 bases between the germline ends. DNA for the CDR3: TGTGCCAGCAGCTTAGAGGAGACTAACTATGGCTACACCTTC. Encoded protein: CASSLEETNYGYTF.

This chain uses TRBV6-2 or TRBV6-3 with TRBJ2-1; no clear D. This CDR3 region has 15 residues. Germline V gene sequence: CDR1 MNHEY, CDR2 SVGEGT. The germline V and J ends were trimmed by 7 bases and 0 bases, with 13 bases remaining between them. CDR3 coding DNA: TGTGCCAGCATCCTCGGAGCCAACTCCTACAATGAGCAGTTCTTC. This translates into CASILGANSYNEQFF.

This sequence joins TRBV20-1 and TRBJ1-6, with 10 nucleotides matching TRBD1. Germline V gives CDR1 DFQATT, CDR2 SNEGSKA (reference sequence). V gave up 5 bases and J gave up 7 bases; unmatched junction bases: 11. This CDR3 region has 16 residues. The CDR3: CSASRTGGPENSPLHF. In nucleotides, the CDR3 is TGCAGTGCTTCCCGGACAGGGGGACCGGAGAATTCACCCCTCCACTTT.

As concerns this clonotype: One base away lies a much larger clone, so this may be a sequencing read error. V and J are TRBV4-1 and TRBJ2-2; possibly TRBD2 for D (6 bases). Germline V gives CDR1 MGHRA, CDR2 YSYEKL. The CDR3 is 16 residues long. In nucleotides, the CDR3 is TGCGCCAGCAGCCCGCGCGGGGAAGTTAACACCTGGGAGCTGTTTTTT. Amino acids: CASSPRGEVNTWELFF.

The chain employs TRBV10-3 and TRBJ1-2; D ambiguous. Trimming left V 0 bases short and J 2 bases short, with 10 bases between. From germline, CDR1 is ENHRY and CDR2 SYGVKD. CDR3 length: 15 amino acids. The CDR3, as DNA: TGTGCCATCAGTGAGTCGGGCAGCCCAAACTATGGCTACACCTTC. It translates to CAISESGSPNYGYTF.

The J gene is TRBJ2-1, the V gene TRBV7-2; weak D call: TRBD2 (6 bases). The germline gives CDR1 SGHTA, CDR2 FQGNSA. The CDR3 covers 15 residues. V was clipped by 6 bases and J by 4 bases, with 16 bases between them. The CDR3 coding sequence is TGTGCCAGCAGTCGAGCGGGCTCTGATTACAATGAGCAGTTCTTC. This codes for CASSRAGSDYNEQFF.

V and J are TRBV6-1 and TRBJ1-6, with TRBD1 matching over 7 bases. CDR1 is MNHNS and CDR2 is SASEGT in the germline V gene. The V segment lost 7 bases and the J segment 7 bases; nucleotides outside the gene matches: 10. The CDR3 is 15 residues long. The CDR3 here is CASTPSGTANSPLHF. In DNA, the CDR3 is TGTGCCAGCACCCCTTCCGGGACAGCAAATTCACCCCTCCACTTT.

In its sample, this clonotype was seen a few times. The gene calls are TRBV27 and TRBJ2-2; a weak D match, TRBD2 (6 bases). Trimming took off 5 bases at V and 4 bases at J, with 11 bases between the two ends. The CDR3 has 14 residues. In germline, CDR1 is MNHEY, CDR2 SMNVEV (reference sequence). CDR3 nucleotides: TGTGCCAGCAGTCTGCGGGGACTCACCGGGGAGCTGTTTTTT. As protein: CASSLRGLTGELFF.

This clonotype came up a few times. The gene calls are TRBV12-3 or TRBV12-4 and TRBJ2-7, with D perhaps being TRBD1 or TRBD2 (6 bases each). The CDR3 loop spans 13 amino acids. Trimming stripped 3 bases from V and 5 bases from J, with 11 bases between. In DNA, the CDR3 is TGTGCCAGCAGTTTCTGGGGGGCGGACGAGCAGTACGTC. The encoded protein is CASSFWGADEQYV.

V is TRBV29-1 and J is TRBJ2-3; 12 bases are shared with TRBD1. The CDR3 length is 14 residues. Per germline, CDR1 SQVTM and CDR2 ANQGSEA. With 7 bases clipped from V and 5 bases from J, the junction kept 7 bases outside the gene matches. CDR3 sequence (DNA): TGCAGCGGAACCGGGACAGGGGGCGGAGATACGCAGTATTTT. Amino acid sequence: CSGTGTGGGDTQYF.

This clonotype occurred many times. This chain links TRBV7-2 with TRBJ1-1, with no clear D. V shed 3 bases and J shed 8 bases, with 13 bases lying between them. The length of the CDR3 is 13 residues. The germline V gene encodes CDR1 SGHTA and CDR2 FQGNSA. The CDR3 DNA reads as TGTGCCAGCAGCTTGGACTACCTGGGGGAAGCTTTCTTT. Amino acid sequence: CASSLDYLGEAFF. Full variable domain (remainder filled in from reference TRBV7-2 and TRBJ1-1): GAGVSQSPSNKVTEKGKDVELRCDPISGHTALYWYRQSLGQGLEFLIYFQGNSAPDKSGLPSDRFSAERTGGSVSTLTIQRTQQEDSAVYLCASSLDYLGEAFFGQGTRLTVV.

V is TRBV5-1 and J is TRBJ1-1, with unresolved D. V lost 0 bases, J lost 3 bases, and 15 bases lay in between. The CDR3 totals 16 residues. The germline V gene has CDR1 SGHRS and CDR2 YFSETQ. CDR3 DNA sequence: TGCGCCAGCAGCTTGGATCAGGCCGGTTGGGACACTGAAGCTTTCTTT. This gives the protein CASSLDQAGWDTEAFF. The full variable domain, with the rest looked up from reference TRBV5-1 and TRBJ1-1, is KAGVTQTPRYLIKTRGQQVTLSCSPISGHRSVSWYQQTPGQGLQFLFEYFSETQRNKGNFPGRFSGRQFSNSRSEMNVSTLELGDSALYLCASSLDQAGWDTEAFFGQGTRLTVV.

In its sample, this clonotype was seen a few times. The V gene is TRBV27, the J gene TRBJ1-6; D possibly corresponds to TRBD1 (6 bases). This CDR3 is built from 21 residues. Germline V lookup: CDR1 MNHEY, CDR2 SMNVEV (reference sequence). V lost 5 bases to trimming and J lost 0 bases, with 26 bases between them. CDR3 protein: CASSLLGVGAWRSSYNSPLHF. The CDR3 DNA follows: TGTGCCAGCAGTCTCCTCGGAGTGGGGGCGTGGAGATCCTCCTATAATTCACCCCTCCACTTT.

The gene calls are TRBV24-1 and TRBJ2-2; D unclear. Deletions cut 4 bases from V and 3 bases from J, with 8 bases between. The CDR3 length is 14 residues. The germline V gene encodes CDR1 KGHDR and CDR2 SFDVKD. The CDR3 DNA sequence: TGTGCCACCAGTGACCAGAAATACACCGGGGAGCTGTTTTTT. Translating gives CATSDQKYTGELFF.

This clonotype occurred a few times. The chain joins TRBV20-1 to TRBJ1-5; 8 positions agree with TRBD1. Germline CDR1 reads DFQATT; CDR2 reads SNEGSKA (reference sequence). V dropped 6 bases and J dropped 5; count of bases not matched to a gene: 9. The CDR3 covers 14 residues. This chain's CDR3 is CSATQLTGDQPQHF. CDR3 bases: TGCAGTGCCACCCAATTGACAGGGGATCAGCCCCAGCATTTT.

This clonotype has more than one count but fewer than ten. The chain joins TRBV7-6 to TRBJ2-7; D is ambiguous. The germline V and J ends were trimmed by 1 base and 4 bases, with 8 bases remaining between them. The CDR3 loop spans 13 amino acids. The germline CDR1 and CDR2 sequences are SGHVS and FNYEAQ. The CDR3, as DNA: TGTGCCAGCAGCTTAGATGCCCAATACGAGCAGTACGTC. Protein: CASSLDAQYEQYV.

CDR3 amino acids: CASSLAPSPQETQYF. The CDR3 DNA sequence: TGTGCCAGCAGTTTAGCCCCCTCCCCCCAAGAGACCCAGTACTTC. The V and J genes are TRBV12-3 or TRBV12-4 and TRBJ2-5; no clear D gene. Trimming took off 0 bases at V and 1 base at J, with 9 bases between the two ends. The CDR3 length is 15 residues.

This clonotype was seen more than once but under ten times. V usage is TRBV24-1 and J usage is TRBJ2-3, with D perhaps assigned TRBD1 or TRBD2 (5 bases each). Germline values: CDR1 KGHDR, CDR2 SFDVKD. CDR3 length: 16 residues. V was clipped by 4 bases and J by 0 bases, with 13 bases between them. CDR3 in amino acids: CATSDPGRTSTDTQYF. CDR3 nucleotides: TGTGCCACCAGTGACCCGGGACGGACAAGCACAGATACGCAGTATTTT.

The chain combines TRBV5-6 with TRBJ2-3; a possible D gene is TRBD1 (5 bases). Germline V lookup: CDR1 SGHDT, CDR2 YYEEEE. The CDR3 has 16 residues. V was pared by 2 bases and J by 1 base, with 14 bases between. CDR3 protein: CASSFVSTAGTDTQYF. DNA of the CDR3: TGTGCCAGCAGCTTCGTCTCGACAGCCGGCACAGATACGCAGTATTTT.

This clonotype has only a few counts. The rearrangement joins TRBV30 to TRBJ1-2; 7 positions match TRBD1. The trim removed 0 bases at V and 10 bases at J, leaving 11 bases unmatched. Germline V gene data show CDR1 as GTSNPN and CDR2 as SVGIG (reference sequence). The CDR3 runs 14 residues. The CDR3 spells CAWSVTTGQADYTF. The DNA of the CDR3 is TGTGCCTGGAGTGTAACCACTGGACAGGCGGACTACACCTTC.

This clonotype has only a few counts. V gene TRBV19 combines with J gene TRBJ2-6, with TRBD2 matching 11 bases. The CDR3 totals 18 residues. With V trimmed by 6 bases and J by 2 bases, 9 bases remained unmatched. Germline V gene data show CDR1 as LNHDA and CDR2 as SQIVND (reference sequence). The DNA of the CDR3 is TGTGCCAGTAGCAGGGAGCTAGCGGGAGGAACTGGGGCCAACGTCCTGACTTTC. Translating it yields CASSRELAGGTGANVLTF.

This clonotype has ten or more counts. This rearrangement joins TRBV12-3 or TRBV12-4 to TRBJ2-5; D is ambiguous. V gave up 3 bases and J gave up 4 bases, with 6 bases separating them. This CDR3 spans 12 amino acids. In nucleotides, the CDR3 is TGTGCCAGCAGTTTTCTGGGAGAGACCCAGTACTTC. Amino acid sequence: CASSFLGETQYF.

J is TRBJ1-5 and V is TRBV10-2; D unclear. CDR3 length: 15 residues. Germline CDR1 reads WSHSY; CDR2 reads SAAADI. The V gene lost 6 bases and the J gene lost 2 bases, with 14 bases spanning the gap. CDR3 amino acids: CASRPGDIGNQPQHF. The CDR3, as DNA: TGCGCCAGCAGGCCGGGAGATATAGGCAATCAGCCCCAGCATTTT.

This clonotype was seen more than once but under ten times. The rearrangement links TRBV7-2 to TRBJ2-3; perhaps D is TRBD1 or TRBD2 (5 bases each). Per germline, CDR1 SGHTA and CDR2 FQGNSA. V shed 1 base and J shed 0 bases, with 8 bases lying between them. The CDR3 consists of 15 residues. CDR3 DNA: TGTGCCAGCAGCTTAGACCGGGGCAGCACAGATACGCAGTATTTT. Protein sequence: CASSLDRGSTDTQYF.

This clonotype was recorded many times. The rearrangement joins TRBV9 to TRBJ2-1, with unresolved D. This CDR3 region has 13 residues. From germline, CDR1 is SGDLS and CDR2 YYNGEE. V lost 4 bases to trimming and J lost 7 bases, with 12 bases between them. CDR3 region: CASSLSVSNEQFF. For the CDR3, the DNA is TGTGCCAGCAGCCTATCTGTGAGTAATGAGCAGTTCTTC.